Below, 2 T cell receptor beta chains from the same sample are listed, as sequenced in a study of CD8 T cells in ankylosing spondylitis. Each CDR3 protein gets one entry after TCRdb re-called the 5' RACE reads with MiXCR. The table records approximately 240,000 distinct CDR3 sequences, 20% to 30% of them present only once. The sequenced sample consisted of blood, either unsorted or a sorted T cell fraction (not recorded which). These TCRs come from a male donor with ankylosing spondylitis or in good health (not recorded which).

This clonotype was observed a handful of times. The chain combines TRBV5-1 with TRBJ2-3; possibly TRBD2 for D (5 bases). Trimming removed 1 base from V and 6 bases from J, with 9 bases in between. The CDR3 runs to 13 residues. The germline V gene encodes CDR1 SGHRS and CDR2 YFSETQ. CDR3 nucleotides: TGCGCCAGCAGCTTGCGAGGCGGGGATACGCAGTATTTT. Its translation: CASSLRGGDTQYF.

This clonotype was counted only a few times. This sequence joins TRBV20-1 and TRBJ2-1; D gene ambiguous. Trimming removed 0 bases from V and 7 bases from J, with 10 bases in between. CDR3 length: 13 amino acids. CDR1 DFQATT and CDR2 SNEGSKA come from the germline V gene (reference sequence). The CDR3 nucleotides read TGCAGTGCTAGAGATACGCGTACAAATGAGCAGTTCTTC. Protein: CSARDTRTNEQFF.